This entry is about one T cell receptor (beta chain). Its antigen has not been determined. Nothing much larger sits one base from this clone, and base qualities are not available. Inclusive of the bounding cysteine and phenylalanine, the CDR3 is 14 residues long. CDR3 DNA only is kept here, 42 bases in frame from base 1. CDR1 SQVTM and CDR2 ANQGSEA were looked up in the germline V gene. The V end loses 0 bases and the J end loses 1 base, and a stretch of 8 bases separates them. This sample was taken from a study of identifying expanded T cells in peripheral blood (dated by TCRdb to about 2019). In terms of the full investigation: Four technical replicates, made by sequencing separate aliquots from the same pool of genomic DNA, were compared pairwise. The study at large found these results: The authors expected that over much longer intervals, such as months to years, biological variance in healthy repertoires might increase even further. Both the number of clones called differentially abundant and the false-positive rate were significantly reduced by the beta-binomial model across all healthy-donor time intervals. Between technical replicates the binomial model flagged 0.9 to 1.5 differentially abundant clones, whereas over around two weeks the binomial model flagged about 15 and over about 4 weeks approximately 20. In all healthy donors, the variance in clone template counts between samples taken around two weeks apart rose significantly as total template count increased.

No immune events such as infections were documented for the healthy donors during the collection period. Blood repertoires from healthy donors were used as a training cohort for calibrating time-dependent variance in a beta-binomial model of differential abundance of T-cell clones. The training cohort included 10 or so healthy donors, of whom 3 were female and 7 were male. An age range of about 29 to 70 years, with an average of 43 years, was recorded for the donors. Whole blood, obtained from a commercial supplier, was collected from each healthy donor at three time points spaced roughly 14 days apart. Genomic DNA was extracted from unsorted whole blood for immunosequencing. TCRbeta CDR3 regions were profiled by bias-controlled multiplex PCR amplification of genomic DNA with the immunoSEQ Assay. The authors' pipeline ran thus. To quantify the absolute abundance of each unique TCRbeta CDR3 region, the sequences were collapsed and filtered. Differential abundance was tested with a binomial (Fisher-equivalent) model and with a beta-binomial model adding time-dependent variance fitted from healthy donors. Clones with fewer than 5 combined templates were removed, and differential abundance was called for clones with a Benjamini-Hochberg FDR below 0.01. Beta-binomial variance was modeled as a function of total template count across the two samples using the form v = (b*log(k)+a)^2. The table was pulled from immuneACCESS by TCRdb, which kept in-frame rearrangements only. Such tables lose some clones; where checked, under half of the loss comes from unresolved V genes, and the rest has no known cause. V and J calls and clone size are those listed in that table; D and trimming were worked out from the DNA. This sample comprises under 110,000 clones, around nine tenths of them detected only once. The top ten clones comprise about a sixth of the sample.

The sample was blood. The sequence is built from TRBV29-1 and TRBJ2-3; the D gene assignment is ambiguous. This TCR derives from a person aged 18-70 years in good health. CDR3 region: CSVEEPYRTDTQYF. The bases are TGCAGCGTTGAAGAACCGTACCGCACAGATACGCAGTATTTT.